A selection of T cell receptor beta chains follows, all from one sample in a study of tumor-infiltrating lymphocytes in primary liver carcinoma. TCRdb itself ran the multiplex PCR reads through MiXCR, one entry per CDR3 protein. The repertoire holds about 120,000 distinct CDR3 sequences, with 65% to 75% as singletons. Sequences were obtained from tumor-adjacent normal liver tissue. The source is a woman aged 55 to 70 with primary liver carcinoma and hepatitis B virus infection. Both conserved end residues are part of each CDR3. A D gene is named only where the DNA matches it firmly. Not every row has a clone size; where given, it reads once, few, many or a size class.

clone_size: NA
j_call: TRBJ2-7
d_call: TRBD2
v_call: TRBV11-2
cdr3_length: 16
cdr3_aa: CASSIAGVGRGYEQYF
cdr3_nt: TGTGCCAGCAGCATAGCGGGGGTCGGACGTGGGTACGAGCAATACTTC

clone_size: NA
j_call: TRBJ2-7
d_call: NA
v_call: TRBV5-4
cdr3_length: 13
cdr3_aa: CVSSYGRTYEQYF
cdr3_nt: TGTGTTAGCAGCTATGGACGGACCTACGAGCAGTACTTC

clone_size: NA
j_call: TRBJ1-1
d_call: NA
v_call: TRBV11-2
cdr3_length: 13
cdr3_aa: CACSLIGNTEAFF
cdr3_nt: TGTGCCTGCAGCTTAATTGGGAATACTGAAGCTTTCTTT

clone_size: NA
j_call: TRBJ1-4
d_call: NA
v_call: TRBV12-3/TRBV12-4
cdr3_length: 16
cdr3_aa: CASRIIPGQGFGKLFF
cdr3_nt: TGTGCCAGCAGGATCATACCGGGACAAGGGTTCGGAAAACTGTTTTTT

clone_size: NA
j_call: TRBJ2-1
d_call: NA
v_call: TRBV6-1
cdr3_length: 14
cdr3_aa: CASTVGVDYNERFF
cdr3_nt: TGTGCCAGCACCGTAGGGGTGGACTACAATGAGCGGTTCTTC

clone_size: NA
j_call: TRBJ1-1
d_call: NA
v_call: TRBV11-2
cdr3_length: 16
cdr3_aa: CVSIATTGYIRTEAFF
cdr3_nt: TGTGTCAGCATCGCCACGACAGGTTACATTCGCACTGAAGCTTTCTTT

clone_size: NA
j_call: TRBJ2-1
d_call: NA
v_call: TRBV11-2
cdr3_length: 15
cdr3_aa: CASSLEGGSIGEQLF
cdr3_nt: TGTGCAAGCAGCTTAGAGGGAGGAAGTATCGGTGAGCAACTCTTC

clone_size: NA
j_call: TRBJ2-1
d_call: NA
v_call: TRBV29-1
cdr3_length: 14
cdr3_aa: CSVRQRGTYNEQFF
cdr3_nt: TGCAGCGTCCGCCAACGAGGAACCTACAATGAGCAATTCTTC

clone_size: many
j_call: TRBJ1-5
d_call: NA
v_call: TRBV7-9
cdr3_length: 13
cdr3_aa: CASSLALNQPQHF
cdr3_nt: TGTGCCAGCAGCTTAGCGCTCAATCAGCCCCAGCATTTT

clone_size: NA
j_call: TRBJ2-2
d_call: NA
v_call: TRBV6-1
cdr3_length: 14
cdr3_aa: CTSRGRILSGELFF
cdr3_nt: TGTACCAGCCGGGGCAGGATTCTCTCCGGGGAGCTGTTTTTT

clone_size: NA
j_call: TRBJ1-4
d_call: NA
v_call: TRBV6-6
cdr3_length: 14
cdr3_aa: CASSNRAYNEKQFF
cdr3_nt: TGTGCCAGTAGTAACAGGGCCTATAATGAAAAACAGTTTTTT

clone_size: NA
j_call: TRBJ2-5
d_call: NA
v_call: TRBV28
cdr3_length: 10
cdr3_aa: CASTMQTQYF
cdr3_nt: TGTGCCAGCACCATGCAGACCCAGTACTTC

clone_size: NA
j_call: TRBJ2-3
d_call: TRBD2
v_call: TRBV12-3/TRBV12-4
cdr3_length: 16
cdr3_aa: CVSSDVGPGRAYTQYF
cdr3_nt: TGTGTCAGCAGTGACGTAGGACCAGGGAGGGCCTATACGCAGTATTTT

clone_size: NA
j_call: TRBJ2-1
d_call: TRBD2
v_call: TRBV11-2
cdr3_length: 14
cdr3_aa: CASSLDSGLAGQFF
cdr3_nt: TGTGCCAGCAGCTTAGATTCCGGACTAGCGGGACAGTTCTTC

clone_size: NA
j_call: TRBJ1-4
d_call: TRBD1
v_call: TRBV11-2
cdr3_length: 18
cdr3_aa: CASSTTGTTRATNEKVFF
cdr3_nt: TGTGCCAGCAGCACGACAGGGACCACTCGAGCAACTAATGAGAAAGTGTTTTTT

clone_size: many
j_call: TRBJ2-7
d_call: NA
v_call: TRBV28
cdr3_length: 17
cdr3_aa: CASSSQGGSGPPYEQYF
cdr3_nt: TGTGCCAGCAGTTCCCAGGGGGGTAGCGGGCCTCCCTACGAGCAGTACTTC

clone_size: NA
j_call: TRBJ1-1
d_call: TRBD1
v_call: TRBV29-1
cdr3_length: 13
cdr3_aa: CSVLAGGDTEPFF
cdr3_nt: TGCAGCGTGCTGGCAGGGGGTGACACTGAACCTTTCTTT

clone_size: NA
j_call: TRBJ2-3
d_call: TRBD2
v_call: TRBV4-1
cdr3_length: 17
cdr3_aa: CASNQDLTSGSRDTQYF
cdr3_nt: TGCGCCAGCAACCAAGATTTGACTAGCGGGAGTAGGGATACGCAGTATTTT

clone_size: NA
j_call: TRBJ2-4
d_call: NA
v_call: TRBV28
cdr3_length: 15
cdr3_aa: CASSLYPGAGDIQYF
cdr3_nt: TGTGCCAGCAGTTTATATCCGGGGGCGGGAGACATTCAGTACTTC

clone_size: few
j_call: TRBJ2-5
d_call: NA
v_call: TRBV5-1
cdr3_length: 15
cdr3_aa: CVSSLTVTLQETQYF
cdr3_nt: TGCGTCAGCAGCTTGACAGTTACCCTCCAAGAGACCCAGTACTTC

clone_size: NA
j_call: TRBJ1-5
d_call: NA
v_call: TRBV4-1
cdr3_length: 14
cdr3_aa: CVNSPRDANQPQHF
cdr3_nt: TGCGTCAACAGCCCCCGGGACGCCAATCAGCCCCAGCATTTT

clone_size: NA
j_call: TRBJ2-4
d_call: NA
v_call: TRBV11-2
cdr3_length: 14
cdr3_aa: CASSLAGTKNILYF
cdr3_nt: TGTGCCAGCAGCTTGGCGGGTACGAAAAACATTCTGTACTTC

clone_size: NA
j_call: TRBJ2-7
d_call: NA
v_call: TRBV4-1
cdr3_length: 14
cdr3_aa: CASSQDTWAFGQYF
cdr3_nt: TGTGCCAGCAGCCAAGATACTTGGGCCTTCGGGCAGTACTTC

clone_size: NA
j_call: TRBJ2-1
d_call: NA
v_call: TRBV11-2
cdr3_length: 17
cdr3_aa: CASSFTRPRSSYNEQFF
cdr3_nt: TGTGCCAGCAGTTTTACCCGACCGAGGAGCTCCTACAATGAGCAGTTCTTC

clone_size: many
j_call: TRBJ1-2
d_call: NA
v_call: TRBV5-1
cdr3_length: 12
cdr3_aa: CASRADNYGYTF
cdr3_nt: TGCGCCAGCAGGGCGGACAACTATGGCTACACCTTC

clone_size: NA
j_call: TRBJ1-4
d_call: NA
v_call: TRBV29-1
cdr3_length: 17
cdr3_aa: CIVEVAGGREGCEKLFF
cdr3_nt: TGCATCGTTGAAGTTGCTGGGGGCAGGGAAGGATGTGAAAAACTGTTTTTT

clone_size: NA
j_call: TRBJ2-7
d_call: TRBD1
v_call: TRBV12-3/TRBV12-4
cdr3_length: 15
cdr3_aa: CASTRVGSGGYEQYF
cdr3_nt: TGTGCTAGCACGCGAGTCGGGTCAGGGGGCTACGAGCAGTACTTC

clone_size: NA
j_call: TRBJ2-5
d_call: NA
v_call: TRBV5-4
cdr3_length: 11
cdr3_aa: CVSSHQETQYF
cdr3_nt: TGTGTCAGCAGCCATCAAGAGACCCAGTACTTC

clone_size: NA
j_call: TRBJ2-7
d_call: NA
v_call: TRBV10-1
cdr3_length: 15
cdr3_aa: CVSNASQRRGYEQYF
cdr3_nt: TGCGTCAGCAATGCGTCTCAGAGAAGAGGCTACGAGCAGTACTTC